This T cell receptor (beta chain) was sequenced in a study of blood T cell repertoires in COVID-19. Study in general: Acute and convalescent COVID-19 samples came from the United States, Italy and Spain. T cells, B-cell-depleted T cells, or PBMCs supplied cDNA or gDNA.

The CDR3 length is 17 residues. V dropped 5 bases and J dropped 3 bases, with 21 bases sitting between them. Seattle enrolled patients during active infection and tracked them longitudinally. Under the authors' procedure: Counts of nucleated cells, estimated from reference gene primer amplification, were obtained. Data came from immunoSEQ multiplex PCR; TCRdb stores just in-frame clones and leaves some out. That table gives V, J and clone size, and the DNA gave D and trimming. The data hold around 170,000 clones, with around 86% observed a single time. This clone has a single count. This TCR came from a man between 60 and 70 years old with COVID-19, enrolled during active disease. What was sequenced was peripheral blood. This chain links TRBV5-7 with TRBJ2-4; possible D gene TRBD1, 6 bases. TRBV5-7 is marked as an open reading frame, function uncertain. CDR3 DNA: TGTGCCAGCAGGCCACCTCCAGGGGTAAGGGTCAAAAACATTCAGTACTTC. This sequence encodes CASRPPPGVRVKNIQYF.